This TCR beta chain comes out of a study of persistence of HIV-infected CD4 T cells. The immunoSEQ assay was version 4, run in survey mode. Produced via immunoSEQ multiplex PCR; TCRdb's table is partial and in-frame only. The sample includes about 16,000 clones, approximately 64% of them seen just once. To note about this clone: Its specificity is unknown.

Cells were stimulated with CMV-infected fibroblast lysates at around 9.1 ug/mL. Responding CD4+ T cells were sorted by upregulation of both CD40 ligand and CD69. Donors were HIV-1-infected adults who began suppressive ART during chronic infection. V lost 4 bases and J 8 bases, leaving 14 bases between the germline ends. This CDR3 has 12 amino acids. The germline gives CDR1 SQVTM, CDR2 ANQGSEA. General study points: Within sorted populations, more oligoclonal TCRs accompanied more oligoclonal proviruses.

The TCR was taken from an adult woman with HIV who was CMV-seropositive. This material consisted of CD4+ T cells sorted from PBMCs after approximately 19-hour stimulation, taken from a patient who received antiretroviral therapy. This chain joins TRBV29-1 and TRBJ1-2; no reliable D call. The CDR3 is CSVGGSEKGYTF. The CDR3 DNA is TGCAGCGTTGGGGGATCTGAGAAAGGCTACACCTTC.